The rows below give T cell receptor beta chains drawn from one sample of a study of blood T cell repertoires in COVID-19. Only in-frame clones appear in the TCRdb table, and some are missing; sequencing was by immunoSEQ multiplex PCR. The table lists 350,000 to 450,000 clones, approximately 89% of them singletons, with over 0.7% in the top ten. The sample consisted of PBMCs or T cells enriched from blood (not recorded which). Receptors were obtained from a middle-aged woman who had been exposed to COVID-19. CDR3s include the opening cysteine and the closing phenylalanine or tryptophan. D genes are given only for firm matches. The size of a clone is reported for some rows only, either as once, few or many, or as a class for expanded clones.

cdr3_aa	cdr3_nt	clone_size	d_call	v_call	j_call
CATSRDSTLNTEAFF	TGTGCCACCAGCAGAGATTCTACGCTAAACACTGAAGCTTTCTTT	-	-	TRBV15	TRBJ1-1
CASSLRAGGTGELFF	TGTGCCAGCAGCTTACGAGCGGGAGGGACCGGGGAGCTGTTTTTT	-	TRBD2	TRBV11-3	TRBJ2-2
CASSLSGSRGGQPQHF	TGTGCCAGCAGCTTAAGCGGCAGCCGAGGGGGCCAGCCCCAGCATTTT	-	TRBD1	TRBV7-8	TRBJ1-5
CASSQSGQEYTF	TGTGCCAGCAGCCAATCGGGACAGGAATACACCTTC	once	TRBD1	TRBV7-9	TRBJ1-2
CASSFGAGQGYTF	TGTGCCAGCAGCTTTGGGGCGGGACAGGGCTACACCTTC	-	TRBD1	TRBV7-8	TRBJ1-2
CASSTREIKNSPLHF	TGTGCCAGCAGTACCAGGGAAATAAAAAATTCACCCCTCCACTTT	-	-	TRBV6-5	TRBJ1-6
CASSWGTGRTEAFF	TGTGCCAGCAGTTGGGGGACAGGGAGGACTGAAGCTTTCTTT	-	TRBD1	TRBV27	TRBJ1-1
CASSREGGTEAFF	TGTGCCAGCAGCAGAGAAGGGGGCACTGAAGCTTTCTTT	-	-	TRBV21-1	TRBJ1-1
CASSSGLWTYNEQFF	TGTGCCAGCAGCTCGGGACTGTGGACATACAATGAGCAGTTCTTC	-	-	TRBV5-6	TRBJ2-1
CARPDRGNDEQYF	TGTGCCAGGCCGGACAGGGGCAACGACGAGCAGTACTTC	-	TRBD1	TRBV25-1	TRBJ2-7
CASRPTGQLNTEAFF	TGTGCCAGTAGGCCTACCGGACAGCTTAACACTGAAGCTTTCTTT	-	-	TRBV19	TRBJ1-1
CATSRWTGSTEAFF	TGTGCCACCAGCAGATGGACGGGATCCACTGAAGCTTTCTTT	-	-	TRBV15	TRBJ1-1
CASSLVGSGEGTDTQYF	TGTGCCAGCAGCTTAGTAGGTAGCGGGGAGGGCACAGATACGCAGTATTTT	-	TRBD2	TRBV7-2	TRBJ2-3
CASSLTGNTEAFF	TGTGCCAGCAGCTTAACAGGGAACACTGAAGCTTTCTTT	-	-	TRBV7-2	TRBJ1-1
CASSSRTGNQPQHF	TGTGCCAGCAGCTCCCGGACAGGGAATCAGCCCCAGCATTTT	-	TRBD1	TRBV7-2	TRBJ1-5
CAWWGQAESGGLNTEAFF	TGTGCCTGGTGGGGACAGGCGGAATCTGGGGGTTTGAACACTGAAGCTTTCTTT	-	TRBD1	TRBV30	TRBJ1-1
CASSPQDRGNTIYF	TGTGCCAGCTCACCACAAGATCGGGGAAACACCATATATTTT	-	-	TRBV18	TRBJ1-3
CASSHGTGYEQYF	TGTGCCAGCAGTCATGGAACAGGGTACGAGCAGTACTTC	-	-	TRBV7-3	TRBJ2-7
CSASGVVGETQYF	TGCAGTGCTAGTGGTGTGGTCGGGGAGACCCAGTACTTC	-	-	TRBV20-1	TRBJ2-5